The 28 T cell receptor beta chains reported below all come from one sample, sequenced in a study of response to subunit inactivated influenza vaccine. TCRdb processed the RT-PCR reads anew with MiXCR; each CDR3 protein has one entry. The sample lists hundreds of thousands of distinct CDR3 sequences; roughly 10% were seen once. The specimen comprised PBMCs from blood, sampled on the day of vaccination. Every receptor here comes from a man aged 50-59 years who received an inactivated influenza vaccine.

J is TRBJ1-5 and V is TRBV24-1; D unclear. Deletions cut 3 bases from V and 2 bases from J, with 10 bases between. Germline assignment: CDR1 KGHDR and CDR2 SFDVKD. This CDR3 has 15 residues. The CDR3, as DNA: TGTGCCACCAGTGATGGGGTATATGGCAATCAGCCCCAGCATTTT. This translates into CATSDGVYGNQPQHF.

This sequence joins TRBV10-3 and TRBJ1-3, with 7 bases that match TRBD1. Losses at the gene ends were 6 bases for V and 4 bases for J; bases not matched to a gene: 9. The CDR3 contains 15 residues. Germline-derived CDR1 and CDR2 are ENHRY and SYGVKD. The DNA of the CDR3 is TGTGCCATCAGCCGAGGGGGCGCGGACGGAAACACCATATATTTT. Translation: CAISRGGADGNTIYF.

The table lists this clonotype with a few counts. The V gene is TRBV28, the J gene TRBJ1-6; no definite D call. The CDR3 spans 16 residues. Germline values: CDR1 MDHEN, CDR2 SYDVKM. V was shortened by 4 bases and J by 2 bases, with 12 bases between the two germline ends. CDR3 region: CASSSPRRPYNSPLHF. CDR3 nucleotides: TGTGCCAGCAGTTCACCCCGGCGCCCCTATAATTCACCCCTCCACTTT.

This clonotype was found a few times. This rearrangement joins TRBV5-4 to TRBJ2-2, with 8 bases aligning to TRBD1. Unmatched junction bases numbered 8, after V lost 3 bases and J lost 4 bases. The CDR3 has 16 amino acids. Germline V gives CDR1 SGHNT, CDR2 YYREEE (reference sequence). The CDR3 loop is CASSSHRTGFTGELFF. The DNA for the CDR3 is TGTGCCAGCAGCTCTCATCGGACAGGGTTCACCGGGGAGCTGTTTTTT.

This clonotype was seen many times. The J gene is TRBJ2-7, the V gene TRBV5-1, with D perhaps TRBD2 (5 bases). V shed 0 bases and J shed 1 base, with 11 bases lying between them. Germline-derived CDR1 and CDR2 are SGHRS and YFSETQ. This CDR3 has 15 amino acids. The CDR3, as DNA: TGCGCCAGCAGCTTGGGAGGGCGGAGATCCTACGAGCAGTACTTC. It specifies CASSLGGRRSYEQYF.

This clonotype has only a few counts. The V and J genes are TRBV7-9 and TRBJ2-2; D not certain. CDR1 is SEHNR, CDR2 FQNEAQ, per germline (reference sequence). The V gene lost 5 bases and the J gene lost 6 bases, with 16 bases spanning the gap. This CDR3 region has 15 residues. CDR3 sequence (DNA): TGTGCCAGCAGCCAGGCTTATAGTTCCCCCGGGGAGCTGTTTTTT. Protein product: CASSQAYSSPGELFF.

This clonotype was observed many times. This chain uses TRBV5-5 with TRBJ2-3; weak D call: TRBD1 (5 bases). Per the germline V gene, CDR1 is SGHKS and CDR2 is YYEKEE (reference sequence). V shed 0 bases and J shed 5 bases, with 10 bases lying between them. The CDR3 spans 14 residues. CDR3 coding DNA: TGTGCCAGCAGCTTGGGGCAGGGAAGAGATACGCAGTATTTT. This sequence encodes CASSLGQGRDTQYF.

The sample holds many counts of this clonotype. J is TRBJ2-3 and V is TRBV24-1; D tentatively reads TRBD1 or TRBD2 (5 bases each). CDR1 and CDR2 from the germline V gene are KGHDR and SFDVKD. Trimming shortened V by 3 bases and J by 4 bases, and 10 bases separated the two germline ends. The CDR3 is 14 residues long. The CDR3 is CATSDRGSADTQYF. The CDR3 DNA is TGTGCCACCAGTGATAGGGGTAGCGCAGATACGCAGTATTTT.

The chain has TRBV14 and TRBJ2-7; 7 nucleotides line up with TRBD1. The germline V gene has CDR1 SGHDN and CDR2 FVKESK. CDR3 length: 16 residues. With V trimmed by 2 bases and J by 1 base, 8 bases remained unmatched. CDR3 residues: CASSQRTGLTSYEQYF. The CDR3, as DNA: TGTGCCAGCAGCCAAAGGACAGGATTGACTTCCTACGAGCAGTACTTC.

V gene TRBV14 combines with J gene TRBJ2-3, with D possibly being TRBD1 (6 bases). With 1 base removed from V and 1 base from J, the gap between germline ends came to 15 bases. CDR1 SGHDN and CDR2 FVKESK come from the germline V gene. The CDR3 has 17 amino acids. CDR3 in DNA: TGTGCCAGCAGCCAAGCTTGGGGGCGCAGGGGCACAGATACGCAGTATTTT. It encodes CASSQAWGRRGTDTQYF.

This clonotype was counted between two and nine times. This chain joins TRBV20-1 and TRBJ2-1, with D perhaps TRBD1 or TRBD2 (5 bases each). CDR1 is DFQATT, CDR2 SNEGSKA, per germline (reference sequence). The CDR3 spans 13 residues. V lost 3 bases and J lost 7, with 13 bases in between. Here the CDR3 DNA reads TGCAGTGCTAGCCCAGGGAGTGGTAATGAGCAGTTCTTC. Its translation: CSASPGSGNEQFF.

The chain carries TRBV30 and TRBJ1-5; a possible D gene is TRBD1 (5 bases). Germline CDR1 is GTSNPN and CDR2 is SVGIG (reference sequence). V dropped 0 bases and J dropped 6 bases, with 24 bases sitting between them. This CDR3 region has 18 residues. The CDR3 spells CAWSVSRTFRQGAQPQHF. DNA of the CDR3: TGTGCCTGGAGTGTATCGAGGACCTTCCGGCAGGGCGCTCAGCCCCAGCATTTT.

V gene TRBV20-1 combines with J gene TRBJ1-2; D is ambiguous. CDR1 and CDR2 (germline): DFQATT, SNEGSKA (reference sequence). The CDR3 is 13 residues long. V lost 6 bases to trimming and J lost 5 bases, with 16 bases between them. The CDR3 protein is CSAPTGRQYGYTF. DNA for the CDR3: TGCAGTGCGCCGACGGGCAGGCAGTATGGCTACACCTTC.

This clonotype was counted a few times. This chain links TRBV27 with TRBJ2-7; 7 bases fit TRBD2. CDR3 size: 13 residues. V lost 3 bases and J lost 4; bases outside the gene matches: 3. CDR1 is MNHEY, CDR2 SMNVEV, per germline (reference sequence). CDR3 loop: CASSFLSGYEQYF. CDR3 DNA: TGTGCCAGCAGTTTTCTTAGCGGGTACGAGCAGTACTTC.

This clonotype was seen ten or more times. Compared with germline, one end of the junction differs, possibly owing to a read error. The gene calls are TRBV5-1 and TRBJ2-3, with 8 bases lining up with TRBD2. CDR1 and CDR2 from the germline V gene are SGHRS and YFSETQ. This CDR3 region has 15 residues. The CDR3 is CASSLGAGGTDTQYF. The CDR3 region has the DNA TGTGCCAGCAGCTTGGGAGCGGGAGGCACAGATACGCAGTATTTT.

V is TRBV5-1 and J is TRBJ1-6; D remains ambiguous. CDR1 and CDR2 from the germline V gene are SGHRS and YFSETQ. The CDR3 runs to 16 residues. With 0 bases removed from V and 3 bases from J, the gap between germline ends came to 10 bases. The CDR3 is CASSLGRTGYNSPLHF. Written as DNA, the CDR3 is TGCGCCAGCAGCTTGGGGAGGACCGGCTATAATTCACCCCTCCACTTT.

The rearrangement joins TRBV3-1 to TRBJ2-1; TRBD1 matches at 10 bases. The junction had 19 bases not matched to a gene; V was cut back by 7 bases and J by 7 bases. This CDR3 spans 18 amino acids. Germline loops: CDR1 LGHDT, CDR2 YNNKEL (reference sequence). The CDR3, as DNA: TGTGCCAGCACCAAGGAATTCCCCGGGACAGGGGTGGTTAATGAGCAGTTCTTC. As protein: CASTKEFPGTGVVNEQFF.

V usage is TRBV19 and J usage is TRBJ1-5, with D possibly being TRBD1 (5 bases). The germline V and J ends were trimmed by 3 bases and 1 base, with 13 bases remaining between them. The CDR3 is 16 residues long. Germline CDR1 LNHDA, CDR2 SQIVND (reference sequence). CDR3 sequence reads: CASSIRGVKSNQPQHF. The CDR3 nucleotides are TGTGCCAGTAGTATTCGGGGGGTAAAAAGCAATCAGCCCCAGCATTTT.

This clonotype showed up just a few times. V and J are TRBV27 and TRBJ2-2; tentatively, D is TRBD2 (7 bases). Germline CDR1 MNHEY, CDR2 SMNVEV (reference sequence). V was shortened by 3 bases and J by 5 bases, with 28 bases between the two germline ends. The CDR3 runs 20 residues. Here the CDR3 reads CASSFSILRTRGAWTGELFF. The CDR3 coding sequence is TGTGCCAGCAGTTTTTCCATACTACGTACTCGGGGGGCCTGGACCGGGGAGCTGTTTTTT.

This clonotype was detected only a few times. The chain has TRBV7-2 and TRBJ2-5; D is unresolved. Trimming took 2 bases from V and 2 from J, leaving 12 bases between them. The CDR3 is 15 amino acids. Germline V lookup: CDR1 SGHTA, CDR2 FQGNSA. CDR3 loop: CASSLTPGRQETQYF. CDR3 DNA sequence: TGTGCCAGCAGCTTAACCCCGGGCAGACAAGAGACCCAGTACTTC.

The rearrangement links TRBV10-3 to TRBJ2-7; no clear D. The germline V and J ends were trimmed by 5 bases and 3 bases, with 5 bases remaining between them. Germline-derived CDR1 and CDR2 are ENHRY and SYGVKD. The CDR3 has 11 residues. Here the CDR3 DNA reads TGTGCCATCAGTTGGGGCTACGAGCAGTACTTC. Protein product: CAISWGYEQYF.

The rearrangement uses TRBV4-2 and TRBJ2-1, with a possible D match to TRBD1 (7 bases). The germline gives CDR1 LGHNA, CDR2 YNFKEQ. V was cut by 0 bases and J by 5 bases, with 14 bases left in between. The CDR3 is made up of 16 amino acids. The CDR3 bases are TGTGCCAGCAGCCAAGATCAGGGGGGTCCGAACAATGAGCAGTTCTTC. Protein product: CASSQDQGGPNNEQFF.

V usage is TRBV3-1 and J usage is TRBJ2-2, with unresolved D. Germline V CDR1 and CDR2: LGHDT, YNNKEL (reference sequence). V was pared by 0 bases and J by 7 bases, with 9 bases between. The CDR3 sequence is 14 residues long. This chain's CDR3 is CASSQEIRGGELFF. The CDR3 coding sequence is TGTGCCAGCAGCCAAGAAATCCGTGGCGGGGAGCTGTTTTTT.

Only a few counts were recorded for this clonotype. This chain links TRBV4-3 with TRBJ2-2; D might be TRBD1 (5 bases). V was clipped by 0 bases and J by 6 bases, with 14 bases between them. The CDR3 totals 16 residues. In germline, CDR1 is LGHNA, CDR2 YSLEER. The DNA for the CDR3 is TGCGCCAGCAGCCAAGATCGGCAGGGCGGTTCCGGGGAGCTGTTTTTT. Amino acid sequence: CASSQDRQGGSGELFF.

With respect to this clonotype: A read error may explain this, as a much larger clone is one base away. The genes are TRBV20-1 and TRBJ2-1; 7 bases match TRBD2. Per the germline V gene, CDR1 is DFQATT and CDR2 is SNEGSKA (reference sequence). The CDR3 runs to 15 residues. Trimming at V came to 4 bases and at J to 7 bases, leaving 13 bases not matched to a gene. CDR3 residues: CSANPGTNGINEQFF. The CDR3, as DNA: TGCAGTGCTAATCCCGGGACTAACGGGATTAATGAGCAGTTCTTC.

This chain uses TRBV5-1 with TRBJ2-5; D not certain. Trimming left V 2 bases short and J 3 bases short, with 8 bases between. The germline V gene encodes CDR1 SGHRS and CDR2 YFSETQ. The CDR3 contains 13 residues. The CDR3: CASSFGFEETQYF. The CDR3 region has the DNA TGCGCCAGCAGCTTTGGGTTTGAAGAGACCCAGTACTTC.

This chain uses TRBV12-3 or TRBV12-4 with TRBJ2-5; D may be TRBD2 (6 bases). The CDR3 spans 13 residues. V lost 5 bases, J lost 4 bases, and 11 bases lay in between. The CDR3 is CASSTGTAETQYF. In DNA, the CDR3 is TGTGCCAGCAGTACCGGGACTGCAGAGACCCAGTACTTC.

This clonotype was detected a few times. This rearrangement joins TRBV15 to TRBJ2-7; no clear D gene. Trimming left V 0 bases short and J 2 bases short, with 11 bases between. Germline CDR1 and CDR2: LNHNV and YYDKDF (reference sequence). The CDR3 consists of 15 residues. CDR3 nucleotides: TGTGCCACCAGCAGAGATTGGGCCAGTCCCTACGAGCAGTACTTC. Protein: CATSRDWASPYEQYF.